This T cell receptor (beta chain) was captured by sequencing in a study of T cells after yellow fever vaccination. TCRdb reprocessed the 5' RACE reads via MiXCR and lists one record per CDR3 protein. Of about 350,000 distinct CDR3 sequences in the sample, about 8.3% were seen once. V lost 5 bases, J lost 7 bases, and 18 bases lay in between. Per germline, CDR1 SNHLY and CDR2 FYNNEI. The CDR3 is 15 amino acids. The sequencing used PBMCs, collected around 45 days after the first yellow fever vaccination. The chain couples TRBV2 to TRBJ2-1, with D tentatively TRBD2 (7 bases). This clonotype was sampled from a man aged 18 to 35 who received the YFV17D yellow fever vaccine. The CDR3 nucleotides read TGTGCCAGCAGTTGGGGGGGCGGCTCAGGGAATGAGCAGTTCTTC. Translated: CASSWGGGSGNEQFF.